The rows below give T cell receptor beta chains drawn from one sample of a study of blood T cell repertoires in COVID-19. Clones were read by immunoSEQ multiplex PCR, and TCRdb kept only the in-frame ones, dropping some. Of some 390,000 clones listed, over 75% are singletons. Input material: PBMCs or T cells enriched from blood (not recorded which). The receptors were gathered from a man between 25 and 39 years old who had recovered from COVID-19. Each CDR3 is given without its conserved first and last residue. Clone size is shown for a subset of rows, as once, few, many or a class of expanded clone.

>-|TRBV19
ASRPGDLNQPQH
>-|TRBV19
ASRQGTEQF
>-|TRBV16
ASSQSDSYGYT
>-|TRBV10-3
ATFDSGRPTGELF
>few|TRBV7-9
ASSLRQDTEAF
>-|TRBV7-9
ASSLTGGNDEQF
>-|TRBV10-3
AINSGLAGEQY
>-|TRBV5-1
ASSLFPGNQPQH
>once|TRBV27
ASRGLGSYEQY
>-|TRBV5-1
ASSLEGGVRPNTEAF
>-|TRBV7-9
ASSFGLSSGRAVSLEQF
>-|TRBV24-1
ATSEREFYNEQF
>-|TRBV6-5
ASSWTDSSTDTQY
>once|TRBV28
ASNRLAGFTDTQY
>-|TRBV28
ASKIRAGGAEAF
>-|TRBV6-6
ASSADRGRGFDAF
>-|TRBV9
ASSRWTSGEYNEQF
>-|TRBV30
AGSRPNPYEQY
>-|TRBV5-5
ASSLLGGNTGELF
>-|TRBV6-5
ASSYNSAGEAF
>-|TRBV19
ASSIGSGRIPETQY
>-|TRBV19
ASSIRPDSYSNQPQH
>-|TRBV6-5
ASTKGADYYNEQF
>-|TRBV12-3/TRBV12-4
ASTPVERNEQF
>-|TRBV19
ASTGQGRKKLF
>-|TRBV6-5
ASKIRLNTEAF
>-|TRBV2
ASSVGGGSYNEQF
>-|TRBV9
ASSVEGQYGEQF
>-|TRBV6-2/TRBV6-3
ASSQSTGRGASSYNEQF
>-|TRBV4-1
ASSQVVSETQY
>-|TRBV10-2
ASSELRTGFGGQPQH
>-|TRBV7-3
ASSPLAVSSYNEQF
>-|TRBV28
ASSLDTAGSYEQY
>-|TRBV12-3/TRBV12-4
ASKTTNEQF
>-|TRBV5-1
ASRWGQGSDVLT
>-|TRBV5-4
ASSFGQQTEQF
>-|TRBV9
ASSVGADSTDTQY
>-|TRBV10-3
AIRPGLLRNVSSYNEQF
>-|TRBV5-1
ASSLDWSYEQY
>-|TRBV6-5
ASSYPEANTEAF
>-|TRBV3-1/TRBV3-2
ASSQDSNEQF
>once|TRBV7-9
ASSLDKNTEAF
>-|TRBV5-1
ASSDGLAGGERAKNIQY
>-|TRBV9
ASSATAMNTEAF
>once|TRBV6-5
AGRADRIYGYT
>-|TRBV19
ASSMGGQLAKNIQY
>-|TRBV11-2
ASSLEARSDTQY
>-|TRBV5-4
ASSFPTSGTYNEQF
>-|TRBV7-2
ASSASSGMVQY
>-|TRBV30
AWTQGFQYEQY
>-|TRBV12-5
ASGLYHTGELF
>-|TRBV5-4
ASSLYHGQSV
>-|TRBV3-1/TRBV3-2
ASSHGPGARTDTQY
>-|TRBV11-3
ASSSGASGANVLT
>-|TRBV11-2
ASSLSRLSTYNEQF
>once|TRBV7-9
ASSLGAQLGNTIY
>-|TRBV12-3/TRBV12-4
ASTQRGYGYT